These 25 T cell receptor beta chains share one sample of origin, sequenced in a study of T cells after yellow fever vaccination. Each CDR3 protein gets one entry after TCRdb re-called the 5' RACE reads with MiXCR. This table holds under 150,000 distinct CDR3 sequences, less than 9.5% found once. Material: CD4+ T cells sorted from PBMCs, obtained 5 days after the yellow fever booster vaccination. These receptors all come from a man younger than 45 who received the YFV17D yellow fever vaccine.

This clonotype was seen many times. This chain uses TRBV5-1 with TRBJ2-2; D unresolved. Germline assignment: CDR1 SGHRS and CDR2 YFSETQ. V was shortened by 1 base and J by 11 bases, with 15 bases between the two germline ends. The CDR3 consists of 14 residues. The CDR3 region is CASSLSLDRQELFF. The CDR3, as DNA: TGCGCCAGCAGCTTGTCCCTGGACCGACAAGAGCTGTTTTTT.

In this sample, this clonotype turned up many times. The CDR3 coding sequence is TGTGCCAGCAGCTTCCAGGGGGCTCGGAACATTCAGTACTTC. Protein product: CASSFQGARNIQYF. The rearrangement joins TRBV5-6 to TRBJ2-4; 8 bases fit TRBD1. Germline lookup yields CDR1 SGHDT and CDR2 YYEEEE. The CDR3 totals 14 residues. With V trimmed by 2 bases and J by 7 bases, 5 bases remained unmatched.

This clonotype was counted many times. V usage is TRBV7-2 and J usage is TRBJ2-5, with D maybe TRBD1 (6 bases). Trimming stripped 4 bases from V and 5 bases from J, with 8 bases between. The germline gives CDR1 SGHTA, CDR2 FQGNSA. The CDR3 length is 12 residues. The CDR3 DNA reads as TGTGCCAGCAGCTCCCAGGGGGAGACCCAGTACTTC. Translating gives CASSSQGETQYF.

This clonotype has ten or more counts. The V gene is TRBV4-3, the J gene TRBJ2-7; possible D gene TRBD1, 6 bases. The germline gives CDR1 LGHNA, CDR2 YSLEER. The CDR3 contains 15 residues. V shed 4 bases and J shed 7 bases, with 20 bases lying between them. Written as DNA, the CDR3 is TGCGCCAGCAGCCGTGGTGGGGATCTCAGGGGAGAGCAGTACTTC. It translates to CASSRGGDLRGEQYF.

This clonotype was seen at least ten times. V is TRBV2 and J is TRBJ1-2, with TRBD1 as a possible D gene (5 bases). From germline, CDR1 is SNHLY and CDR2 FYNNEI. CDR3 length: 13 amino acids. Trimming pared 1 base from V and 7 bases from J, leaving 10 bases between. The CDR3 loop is CASSEVQGPGYTF. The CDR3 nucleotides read TGTGCCAGCAGTGAAGTCCAGGGCCCTGGCTACACCTTC.

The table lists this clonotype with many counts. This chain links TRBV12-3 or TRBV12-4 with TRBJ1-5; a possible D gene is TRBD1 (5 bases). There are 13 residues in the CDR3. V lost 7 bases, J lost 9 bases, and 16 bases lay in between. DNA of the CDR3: TGTGCCAGCACCGGGACCGCCTGGGGGCCCCAGCATTTT. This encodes CASTGTAWGPQHF.

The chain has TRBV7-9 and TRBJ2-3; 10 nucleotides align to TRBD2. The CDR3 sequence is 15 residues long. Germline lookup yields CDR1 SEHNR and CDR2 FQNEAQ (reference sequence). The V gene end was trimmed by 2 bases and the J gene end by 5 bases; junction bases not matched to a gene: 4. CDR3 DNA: TGTGCCAGCAGCTTAAGGGGACTAGCGTTAGATACGCAGTATTTT. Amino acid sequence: CASSLRGLALDTQYF. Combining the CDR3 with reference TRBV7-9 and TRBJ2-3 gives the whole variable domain DTGVSQNPRHKITKRGQNVTFRCDPISEHNRLYWYRQTLGQGPEFLTYFQNEAQLEKSRLLSDRFSAERPKGSFSTLEIQRTEQGDSAMYLCASSLRGLALDTQYFGPGTRLTVL.

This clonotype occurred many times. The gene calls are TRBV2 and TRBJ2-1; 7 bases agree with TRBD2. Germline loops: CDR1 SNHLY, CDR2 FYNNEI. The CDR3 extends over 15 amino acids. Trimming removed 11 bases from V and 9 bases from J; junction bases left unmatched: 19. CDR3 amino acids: CACQGTGTTFSEQFF. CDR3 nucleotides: TGTGCCTGTCAGGGAACCGGGACTACCTTTAGTGAGCAGTTCTTC.

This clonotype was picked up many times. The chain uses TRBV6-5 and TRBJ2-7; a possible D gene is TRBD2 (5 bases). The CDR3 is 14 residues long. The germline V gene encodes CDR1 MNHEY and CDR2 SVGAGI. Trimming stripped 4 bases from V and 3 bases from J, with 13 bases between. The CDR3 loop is CASSSSGPRYEQYF. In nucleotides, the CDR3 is TGTGCCAGCAGTTCGAGCGGTCCCCGCTACGAGCAGTACTTC.

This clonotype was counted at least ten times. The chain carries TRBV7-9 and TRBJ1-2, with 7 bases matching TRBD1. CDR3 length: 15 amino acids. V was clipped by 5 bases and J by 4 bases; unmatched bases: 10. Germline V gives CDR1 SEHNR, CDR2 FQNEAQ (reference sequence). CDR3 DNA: TGTGCCAGCAGCCGCGTACAGGGACAGCCCTATGGCTACACCTTC. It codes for CASSRVQGQPYGYTF.

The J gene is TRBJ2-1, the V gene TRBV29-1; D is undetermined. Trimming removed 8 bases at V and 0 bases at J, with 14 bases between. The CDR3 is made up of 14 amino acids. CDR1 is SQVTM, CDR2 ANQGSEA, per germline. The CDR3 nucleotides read TGCAGCCTTTCCACGGGCAGCTCCTACAATGAGCAGTTCTTC. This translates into CSLSTGSSYNEQFF.

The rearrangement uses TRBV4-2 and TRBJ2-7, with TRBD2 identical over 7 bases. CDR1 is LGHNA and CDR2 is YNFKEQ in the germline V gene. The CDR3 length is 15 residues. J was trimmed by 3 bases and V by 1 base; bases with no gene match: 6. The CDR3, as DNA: TGTGCCAGCAGCCAAGGTTTGGGACTAAGCTACGAGCAGTACTTC. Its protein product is CASSQGLGLSYEQYF.

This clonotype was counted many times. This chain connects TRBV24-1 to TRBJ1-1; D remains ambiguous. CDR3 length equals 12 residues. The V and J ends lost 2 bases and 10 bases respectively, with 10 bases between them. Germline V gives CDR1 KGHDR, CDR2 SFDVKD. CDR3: CATSDSRGSAFF. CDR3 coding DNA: TGTGCCACCAGTGATTCCCGGGGATCAGCTTTCTTT.

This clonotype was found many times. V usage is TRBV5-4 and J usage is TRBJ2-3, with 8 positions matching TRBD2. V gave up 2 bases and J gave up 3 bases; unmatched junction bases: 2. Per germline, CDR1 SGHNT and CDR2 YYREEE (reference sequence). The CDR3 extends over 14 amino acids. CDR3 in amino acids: CASSLLAVTDTQYF. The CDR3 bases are TGTGCCAGCAGCTTACTAGCGGTGACAGATACGCAGTATTTT.

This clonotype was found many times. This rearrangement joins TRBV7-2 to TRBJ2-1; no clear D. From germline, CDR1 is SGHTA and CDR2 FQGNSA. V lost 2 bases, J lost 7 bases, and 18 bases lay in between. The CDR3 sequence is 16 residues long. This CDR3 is CASSLQLANAGNEQFF. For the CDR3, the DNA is TGTGCCAGCAGCTTACAGCTGGCGAACGCAGGAAATGAGCAGTTCTTC.

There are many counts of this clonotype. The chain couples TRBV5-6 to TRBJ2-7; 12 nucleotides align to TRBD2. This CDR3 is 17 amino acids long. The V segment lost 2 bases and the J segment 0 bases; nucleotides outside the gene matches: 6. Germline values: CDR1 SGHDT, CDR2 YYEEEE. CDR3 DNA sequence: TGTGCCAGCAGCTTTCGGACTAGCGGGGTCCACTCCTACGAGCAGTACTTC. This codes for CASSFRTSGVHSYEQYF.

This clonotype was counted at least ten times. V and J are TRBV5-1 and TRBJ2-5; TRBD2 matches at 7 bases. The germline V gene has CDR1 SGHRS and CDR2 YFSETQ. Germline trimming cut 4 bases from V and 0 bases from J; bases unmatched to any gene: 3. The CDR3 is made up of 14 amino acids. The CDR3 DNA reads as TGCGCCAGCAGCCCCGGGACTAACCAAGAGACCCAGTACTTC. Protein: CASSPGTNQETQYF.

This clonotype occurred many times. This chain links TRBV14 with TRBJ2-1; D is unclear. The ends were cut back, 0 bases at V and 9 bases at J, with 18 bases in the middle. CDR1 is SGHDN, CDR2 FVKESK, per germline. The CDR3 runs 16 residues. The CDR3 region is CASSQDRSRYVGEQFF. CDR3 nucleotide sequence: TGTGCCAGCAGCCAAGATCGGTCGCGGTACGTGGGTGAGCAGTTCTTC.

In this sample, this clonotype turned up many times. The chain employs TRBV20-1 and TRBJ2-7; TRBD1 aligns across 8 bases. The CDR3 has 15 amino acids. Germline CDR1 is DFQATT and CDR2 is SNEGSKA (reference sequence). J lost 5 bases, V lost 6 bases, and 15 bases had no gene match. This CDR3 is CSAPPIGQGADEQYF. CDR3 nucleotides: TGCAGTGCACCACCCATCGGACAGGGTGCCGACGAGCAGTACTTC.

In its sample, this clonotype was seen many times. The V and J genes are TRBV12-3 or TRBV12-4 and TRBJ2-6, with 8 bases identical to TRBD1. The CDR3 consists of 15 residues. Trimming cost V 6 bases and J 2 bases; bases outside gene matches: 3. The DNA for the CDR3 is TGTGCCAGCAGAGAACAGGGGGCTGGGGCCAACGTCCTGACTTTC. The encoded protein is CASREQGAGANVLTF.

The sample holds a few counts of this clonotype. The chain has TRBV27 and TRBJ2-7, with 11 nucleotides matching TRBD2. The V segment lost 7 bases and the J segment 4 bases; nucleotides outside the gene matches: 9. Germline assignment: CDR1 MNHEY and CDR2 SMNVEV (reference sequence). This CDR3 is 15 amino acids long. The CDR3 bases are TGTGCCAGCACCGGTGGTAGCGGGAGGGCTTACGAGCAGTACTTC. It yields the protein CASTGGSGRAYEQYF.

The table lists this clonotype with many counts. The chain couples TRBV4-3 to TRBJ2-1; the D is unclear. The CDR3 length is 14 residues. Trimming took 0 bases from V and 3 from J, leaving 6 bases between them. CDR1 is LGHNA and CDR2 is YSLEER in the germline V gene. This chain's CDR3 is CASSQEYSYNEQFF. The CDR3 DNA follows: TGCGCCAGCAGCCAAGAATATAGCTACAATGAGCAGTTCTTC.

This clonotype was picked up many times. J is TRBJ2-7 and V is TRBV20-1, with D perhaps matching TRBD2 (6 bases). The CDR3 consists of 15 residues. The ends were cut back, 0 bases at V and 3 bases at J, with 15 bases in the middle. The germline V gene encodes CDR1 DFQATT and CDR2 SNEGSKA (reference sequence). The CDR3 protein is CSARDRRGSYYEQYF. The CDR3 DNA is TGCAGTGCTAGAGATCGGCGGGGTAGTTACTACGAGCAGTACTTC.

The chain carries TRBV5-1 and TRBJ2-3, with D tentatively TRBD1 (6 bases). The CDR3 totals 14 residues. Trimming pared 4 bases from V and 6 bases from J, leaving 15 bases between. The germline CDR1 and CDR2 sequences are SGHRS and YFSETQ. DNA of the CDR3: TGCGCCAGCAGCGGAGACAGTCAGGGGGATACGCAGTATTTT. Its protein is CASSGDSQGDTQYF.

The chain's CDR3 is CASSYPGATYEQYF. CDR3 in DNA: TGTGCCAGCAGTTACCCAGGGGCTACCTACGAGCAGTACTTC. The genes are TRBV7-2 and TRBJ2-7, with TRBD1 as a possible D gene (6 bases). The CDR3 contains 14 residues. Germline V gene data show CDR1 as SGHTA and CDR2 as FQGNSA. V lost 6 bases and J lost 2, with 14 bases in between. Variable domain in full (rest from reference TRBV7-2 and TRBJ2-7): GAGVSQSPSNKVTEKGKDVELRCDPISGHTALYWYRQSLGQGLEFLIYFQGNSAPDKSGLPSDRFSAERTGGSVSTLTIQRTQQEDSAVYLCASSYPGATYEQYFGPGTRLTVT.